The rows below give T cell receptor beta chains drawn from one sample of a study of identical twins. MiXCR was run by TCRdb on the 5' RACE reads, yielding one entry per CDR3 protein. The repertoire includes fewer than 450,000 distinct CDR3 sequences, approximately 10% of them detected once, and roughly 9% sits in the top ten. What was sequenced was naive T cells sorted from blood. These receptors originate from a woman aged 50 to 65 in good health. Each CDR3 is given with its conserved first and last residue. D genes are given only for firm matches. Rows may omit the clone size; those that give it use once, few, many or a size class.

d_call	v_call	clone_size	j_call	cdr3_aa	cdr3_nt
TRBD1	TRBV5-1	many	TRBJ1-1	CASSLLDRGSTEAFF	TGCGCCAGCAGCTTATTGGACAGGGGGAGCACTGAAGCTTTCTTT
TRBD1	TRBV25-1	few	TRBJ2-1	CASSGQGPYNEQFF	TGTGCCAGCAGTGGACAGGGACCCTACAATGAGCAGTTCTTC
TRBD2	TRBV19	few	TRBJ2-1	CASSVLSGEVNEQFF	TGTGCCAGTAGTGTACTCAGCGGGGAGGTTAATGAGCAGTTCTTC
-	TRBV6-6	-	TRBJ2-5	CASSYKLETQYF	TGTGCCAGCAGTTACAAGTTAGAGACCCAGTACTTC
-	TRBV4-1	few	TRBJ2-2	CASSHSFGELFF	TGCGCCAGCAGCCATTCATTCGGGGAGCTGTTTTTT
-	TRBV20-1	few	TRBJ2-1	CSAKQGGSINEQFF	TGCAGTGCCAAACAGGGGGGGTCTATTAATGAGCAGTTCTTC
TRBD2	TRBV11-2	-	TRBJ2-2	CASSFPRRAGGRKNTGELFF	TGTGCCAGCAGCTTCCCCCGGCGGGCGGGAGGAAGAAAAAACACCGGGGAGCTGTTTTTT
TRBD2	TRBV20-1	-	TRBJ2-7	CSARLAGGPRQYF	TGCAGTGCCCGACTAGCGGGAGGGCCTAGGCAGTACTTC
-	TRBV21-1	few	TRBJ2-2	CASLDSGLRTPGSCFF	-
TRBD2	TRBV4-1	-	TRBJ2-1	CASSQGLAGGPPNEQFF	TGCGCCAGCAGCCAAGGACTAGCGGGAGGGCCACCGAATGAGCAGTTCTTC
-	TRBV5-1	-	TRBJ2-2	CASSLFRTANTGELFF	TGCGCCAGCAGCTTGTTTCGGACAGCGAACACCGGGGAGCTGTTTTTT
TRBD2	TRBV5-6	-	TRBJ2-1	CASSFTSGRYNEQFF	TGTGCCAGCAGCTTTACTAGCGGCCGCTACAATGAGCAGTTCTTC
-	TRBV5-1	many	TRBJ2-3	CASSLEGFTDTQYF	TGCGCCAGCAGCTTGGAGGGGTTCACAGATACGCAGTATTTT
-	TRBV15	-	TRBJ1-6	CATSSLDRNNGSPLHF	TGTGCCACCAGCAGCCTAGACAGGAACAATGGTTCACCCCTCCACTTT
-	TRBV20-1	many	TRBJ2-5	CSARGQGQTQYF	TGCAGTGCTAGAGGGCAGGGGCAAACCCAGTACTTC
-	TRBV7-8	many	TRBJ1-5	CASSLQGSNQPQHF	TGTGCCAGCAGCCTACAGGGCAGCAATCAGCCCCAGCATTTT
TRBD1	TRBV4-1	many	TRBJ1-4	CASSLSGGATNEKLFF	TGCGCCAGCAGCTTGTCAGGGGGAGCAACTAATGAAAAACTGTTTTTT
TRBD2	TRBV27	-	TRBJ2-1	CASSLNGRLAGGFYNEQFF	TGTGCCAGCAGTTTAAACGGCAGACTAGCGGGAGGGTTCTACAATGAGCAGTTCTTC
-	TRBV5-6	-	TRBJ1-2	CASSLMGDAGLYGYTF	TGTGCCAGCAGCTTGATGGGTGACGCCGGGCTTTATGGCTACACCTTC
-	TRBV5-1	-	TRBJ2-2	CASSLEPNTGELFF	TGCGCCAGCAGCTTGGAACCGAACACCGGGGAGCTGTTTTTT
-	TRBV18	-	TRBJ1-4	CASSSGTDEKLFF	TGTGCCAGCTCAAGTGGGACTGATGAAAAACTGTTTTTT
-	TRBV20-1	few	TRBJ2-5	CSAKETTGGKETQYF	TGCAGTGCTAAAGAAACAACCGGCGGCAAAGAGACCCAGTACTTC
TRBD1	TRBV3-1	many	TRBJ1-5	CASSQGTGKSQPQHF	TGTGCCAGCAGCCAAGGGACAGGGAAGAGTCAGCCCCAGCATTTT